Presented here are 25 T cell receptor beta chains from one specimen sequenced in a study of radiotherapy plus CTLA-4 blockade in lung cancer. Sequencing used immunoSEQ multiplex PCR; TCRdb keeps in-frame clones, though not all of them. This table has about 80,000 clones, about 90% appearing once. The input for sequencing was peripheral blood, taken from a patient treated with radiotherapy plus ipilimumab. The source of these receptors is a human donor with non-small cell lung cancer who had a partial response to radiotherapy plus ipilimumab.

The V call is TRBV28, the J call TRBJ1-1, with D hard to call. Between the trimmed V and J ends, which lost 5 bases and 1 base, there was a span of 11 bases. The CDR3 consists of 14 residues. CDR1 is MDHEN and CDR2 is SYDVKM in the germline V gene. The CDR3 here is CASSRNRGNTEAFF. The CDR3 coding sequence is TGTGCCAGCAGTCGAAACCGGGGGAACACTGAAGCTTTCTTT.

This chain connects TRBV28 to TRBJ1-3; a weak D match, TRBD1 (6 bases). V lost 2 bases and J 0 bases, leaving 8 bases between the germline ends. This CDR3 region has 15 residues. In germline, CDR1 is MDHEN, CDR2 SYDVKM. The CDR3 DNA reads as TGTGCCAGCAGTTTAGGGGGCTTCTCTGGAAACACCATATATTTT. Translation: CASSLGGFSGNTIYF.

V and J are TRBV19 and TRBJ1-5; 8 nucleotides match TRBD1. V dropped 6 bases and J dropped 11; count of bases not matched to a gene: 9. CDR1 is LNHDA and CDR2 is SQIVND in the germline V gene (reference sequence). The CDR3 runs to 13 residues. The CDR3 sequence: CASRTTGGGTQHF. CDR3 sequence (DNA): TGTGCCAGTAGGACCACAGGGGGTGGGACCCAGCATTTT.

J is TRBJ2-5 and V is TRBV19, with D maybe TRBD2 (7 bases). The V and J ends lost 5 bases and 1 base respectively, with 14 bases between them. The CDR3 has 15 amino acids. CDR1 LNHDA and CDR2 SQIVND come from the germline V gene (reference sequence). The CDR3 here is CASSSGGGVQETQYF. The CDR3 DNA is TGTGCCAGTAGTTCGGGGGGCGGCGTCCAAGAGACCCAGTACTTC.

The DNA of the CDR3 is TGTGCCAGCAGCTTAGGGGGGGCCTTCGATGAAGCTTTCTTT. Translated: CASSLGGAFDEAFF. The J gene is TRBJ1-1, the V gene TRBV27, with D possibly being TRBD1 (6 bases). The V gene lost 6 bases and the J gene lost 7 bases, with 18 bases spanning the gap. The germline V gene encodes CDR1 MNHEY and CDR2 SMNVEV (reference sequence). This CDR3 has 14 amino acids.

This sequence joins TRBV5-4 and TRBJ2-3; a possible D gene is TRBD2 (5 bases). The CDR3 extends over 14 amino acids. Germline V gives CDR1 SGHNT, CDR2 YYREEE (reference sequence). The V end was cut by 3 bases, the J end by 3 bases, with 11 bases between. The CDR3 loop is CASSSKGVTDTQYF. CDR3 in DNA: TGTGCCAGCAGCTCAAAGGGAGTGACAGATACGCAGTATTTT.

This sequence joins TRBV27 and TRBJ2-5, with 8 bases that match TRBD1. Germline CDR1 MNHEY, CDR2 SMNVEV (reference sequence). The CDR3 sequence is 15 residues long. The ends lost 6 bases at V and 2 bases at J; junction bases unmatched: 8. The chain's CDR3 is CASSRGQGRQETQYF. In DNA, the CDR3 is TGTGCCAGCAGCCGTGGACAGGGTAGGCAAGAGACCCAGTACTTC.

This chain joins TRBV15 and TRBJ2-2, with TRBD1 matching 7 bases. CDR1 and CDR2 from the germline V gene are LNHNV and YYDKDF (reference sequence). The CDR3 covers 18 residues. V shed 2 bases, J shed 0 bases, and the junction held 9 bases outside the gene matches. The CDR3 loop reads CATSRKRGGSTNTGELFF. In DNA form, the CDR3 reads TGTGCCACCAGCAGAAAACGAGGGGGCTCGACGAACACCGGGGAGCTGTTTTTT.

V and J are TRBV28 and TRBJ2-7, with TRBD1 matching over 9 bases. CDR1 is MDHEN and CDR2 is SYDVKM in the germline V gene. The junction had 10 bases not matched to a gene; V was cut back by 5 bases and J by 5 bases. CDR3 length equals 15 residues. CDR3 residues: CASSPIRTGADEQYF. CDR3 sequence (DNA): TGTGCCAGCAGTCCCATCCGGACAGGGGCCGACGAGCAGTACTTC.

This clone was observed a handful of times. This chain links TRBV15 with TRBJ1-5; D ambiguous. V lost 0 bases, J lost 2 bases, and 14 bases lay in between. The CDR3 loop spans 17 amino acids. Germline lookup yields CDR1 LNHNV and CDR2 YYDKDF (reference sequence). CDR3 region: CATSRDRGRGGNQPQHF. The CDR3 DNA reads TGTGCCACCAGCAGAGATCGTGGGCGGGGTGGCAATCAGCCCCAGCATTTT.

This clone has a handful of counts. The rearrangement links TRBV18 to TRBJ1-4, with TRBD1 matching 11 bases. The V gene end was trimmed by 3 bases and the J gene end by 10 bases; junction bases not matched to a gene: 7. There are 15 residues in the CDR3. The V gene's germline CDR1 is KGHSH and CDR2 LQKENI. In nucleotides, the CDR3 is TGTGCCAGCTCACCGGCCGGGACAGGGGGAGCAAAACTGTTTTTT. It is translated as CASSPAGTGGAKLFF.

This chain links TRBV9 with TRBJ2-5; TRBD1 might be the D (6 bases). The germline V gene encodes CDR1 SGDLS and CDR2 YYNGEE. Trimming shortened V by 3 bases and J by 4 bases, and 19 bases separated the two germline ends. The CDR3 spans 16 residues. CDR3 in amino acids: CASSEQGIGGGETQYF. The CDR3 DNA is TGTGCCAGCAGCGAGCAGGGGATTGGGGGTGGAGAGACCCAGTACTTC.

V gene TRBV4-2 combines with J gene TRBJ1-2; weak D call: TRBD1 (6 bases). CDR1 is LGHNA and CDR2 is YNFKEQ in the germline V gene. This CDR3 contains 14 residues. Trimming removed 4 bases at V and 2 bases at J, with 11 bases between. The DNA of the CDR3 is TGTGCCAGCAGCCCCGCCGGACAGAACTATGGCTACACCTTC. Residues: CASSPAGQNYGYTF.

The chain employs TRBV9 and TRBJ2-1; 14 bases map to TRBD2. Germline V gene data show CDR1 as SGDLS and CDR2 as YYNGEE. The CDR3 loop spans 18 amino acids. V shed 0 bases and J 7 bases; nucleotides not matched to a gene: 9. The DNA for the CDR3 is TGTGCCAGCAGCGTAGATGTCGGTCGGACTAGCGGGAGGAATGAGCAGTTCTTC. Encoded protein: CASSVDVGRTSGRNEQFF.

The chain couples TRBV19 to TRBJ1-2, with TRBD1 identical over 7 bases. This CDR3 region has 12 residues. Per germline, CDR1 LNHDA and CDR2 SQIVND (reference sequence). V lost 6 bases, J lost 3 bases, and 1 base stayed unmatched. The CDR3 sequence is CASRGTDYGYTF. Here the CDR3 DNA reads TGTGCCAGTAGAGGGACAGACTATGGCTACACCTTC. The full variable domain, with the rest looked up from reference TRBV19 and TRBJ1-2, is DGGITQSPKYLFRKEGQNVTLSCEQNLNHDAMYWYRQDPGQGLRLIYYSQIVNDFQKGDIAEGYSVSREKKESFPLTVTSAQKNPTAFYLCASRGTDYGYTFGSGTRLTVV.

This clone showed up just once. This chain uses TRBV7-9 with TRBJ1-1; weak D call: TRBD1 (6 bases). Germline CDR1 is SEHNR and CDR2 is FQNEAQ (reference sequence). CDR3 length: 12 amino acids. Trimming shortened V by 6 bases and J by 6 bases, and 11 bases separated the two germline ends. The CDR3 DNA reads TGTGCCAGCAGTCGGGACATTCCTGAAGCTTTCTTT. Amino acids: CASSRDIPEAFF.

The J gene is TRBJ2-2, the V gene TRBV11-2; D is ambiguous. The germline V and J ends were trimmed by 6 bases and 3 bases, with 20 bases remaining between them. Germline CDR1 reads SGHAT; CDR2 reads FQNNGV. The CDR3 runs to 17 residues. CDR3 sequence (DNA): TGTGCCAGCAGGAAAATACCCCGAGTTACGGACACCGGGGAGCTGTTTTTT. Translation gives CASRKIPRVTDTGELFF.

The chain couples TRBV29-1 to TRBJ1-4; 7 nucleotides match TRBD1. V lost 7 bases and J lost 3; bases outside the gene matches: 2. CDR3 length: 12 residues. CDR1 is SQVTM and CDR2 is ANQGSEA in the germline V gene. In nucleotides, the CDR3 is TGCAGCGCTGGGACAGCTAATGAAAAACTGTTTTTT. This sequence encodes CSAGTANEKLFF.

V gene TRBV4-1 combines with J gene TRBJ2-2, with D hard to call. The germline V gene has CDR1 MGHRA and CDR2 YSYEKL. V lost 1 base, J lost 0 bases, and 9 bases lay in between. The CDR3 is 16 residues long. The CDR3 sequence: CASSQAGLANTGELFF. The CDR3 DNA reads as TGCGCCAGCAGCCAAGCTGGGCTGGCGAACACCGGGGAGCTGTTTTTT.

The rearrangement uses TRBV28 and TRBJ1-2, with a possible D match to TRBD1 (5 bases). CDR3 length equals 14 residues. V was clipped by 3 bases and J by 4 bases, with 12 bases between them. Germline values: CDR1 MDHEN, CDR2 SYDVKM. CDR3 DNA: TGTGCCAGCAGTTTTGGGGGGGTTGGCTATGGCTACACCTTC. Translation gives CASSFGGVGYGYTF.

This chain links TRBV19 with TRBJ2-3; 8 bases map to TRBD1. Germline V gives CDR1 LNHDA, CDR2 SQIVND (reference sequence). Germline trimming cut 1 base from V and 5 bases from J; bases unmatched to any gene: 11. This CDR3 comprises 17 residues. The CDR3 spells CASSIGGGQGARDTQYF. The CDR3 DNA reads TGTGCCAGTAGTATAGGAGGGGGGCAGGGGGCAAGAGATACGCAGTATTTT.

Turning to this clone: At one boundary the junction diverges from the germline segment, which might be a read error. This rearrangement joins TRBV10-3 to TRBJ2-1; 9 positions agree with TRBD2. This CDR3 region has 15 residues. Germline V gives CDR1 ENHRY, CDR2 SYGVKD. The CDR3 spells CAITEGGRAVDEQFF. In DNA, the CDR3 is TGTGCCATCACTGAGGGCGGGAGGGCCGTAGATGAGCAGTTCTTC.

This clone was counted a few times. The chain carries TRBV28 and TRBJ2-1; 10 bases line up with TRBD1. Germline V gene data show CDR1 as MDHEN and CDR2 as SYDVKM. V gave up 4 bases and J gave up 6 bases; unmatched junction bases: 9. This CDR3 has 16 residues. CDR3 sequence: CASSSPGQGMVNEQFF. CDR3 bases: TGTGCCAGCAGTTCCCCGGGACAGGGGATGGTCAATGAGCAGTTCTTC.

A single count supports this clone. This specimen includes other DNA sequences encoding the same CDR3. The chain employs TRBV28 and TRBJ2-3; D is undetermined. The germline V gene encodes CDR1 MDHEN and CDR2 SYDVKM. V was shortened by 7 bases and J by 1 base, with 12 bases between the two germline ends. The CDR3 totals 14 residues. CDR3: CASTLTQGTDTQYF. In DNA, the CDR3 is TGTGCCAGCACCCTTACCCAGGGCACAGATACGCAGTATTTT.

This chain uses TRBV7-8 with TRBJ2-5, with a possible D match to TRBD1 (6 bases). Looked up from germline, CDR1 is SGHVS and CDR2 is FQNEAQ. The CDR3 runs to 13 residues. The V end lost 7 bases, the J end lost 5 bases, and 14 bases lay between the germline ends. The CDR3 coding sequence is TGTGCCAGCAACACAGGGAACGAGGAGACCCAGTACTTC. Protein sequence: CASNTGNEETQYF.